This T cell receptor (beta chain) was documented in a study of cytomegalovirus exposure and HLA in healthy donors. Whole-study results and caveats: As confirmed in vitro, a few CMV-associated chains were specific for CMV antigens. Excluded were some V segments that proved indistinguishable, including TRBV6-2 and TRBV6-3.

A multiplex PCR was run with 60 Vbeta primers and 13 Jbeta primers. Sequencing was performed with immunoSEQ multiplex PCR; in TCRdb, only in-frame clones are kept and a portion is missing. The data contain 130,000 to 150,000 clones, over 60% of them seen just once; the ten biggest clones take up around 6.8%. This CDR3 is built from 18 residues. Germline values: CDR1 SGHTA, CDR2 FQGNSA. The V and J ends lost 0 bases and 5 bases, in that order; junction bases with no gene match: 13. As to this clone: Its antigen is unknown.

The sequencing sample was made of PBMCs. The chain combines TRBV7-2 with TRBJ1-2; 9 bases align to TRBD1. The receptor was isolated from a man aged 35 to 55 in good health and CMV-seropositive. This chain's CDR3 is CASSLADRGGRLRYGYTF. For the CDR3, the DNA is TGTGCCAGCAGCTTAGCGGACAGGGGAGGGCGGTTGCGGTATGGCTACACCTTC.